One T cell receptor beta chain is described in this entry. The authors' processing: Reference gene primers were amplified, and this amplification served to estimate nucleated cell counts. This table comes from immunoSEQ multiplex PCR, and its TCRdb copy is limited to in-frame clones, with some not included. That table furnishes V, J and clone size, whereas the DNA furnished D and trimming. Of tens of thousands of clones listed, 88% are singletons. The data belong to a study of blood T cell repertoires in COVID-19. Across the whole study: Samples taken during acute and convalescent COVID-19 were collected in the United States, Italy and Spain. Nucleic acid was either cDNA or gDNA, and it came from T cells, B-cell-depleted T cells, or PBMCs.

V lost 3 bases to trimming and J lost 1 base, with 9 bases between them. Germline CDR1 MDHEN, CDR2 SYDVKM. CDR3 length: 14 amino acids. The specimen sequenced was peripheral blood. The chain carries TRBV28 and TRBJ2-5; D call uncertain. The clonotype comes from a woman aged 70-85 years with acute or convalescent COVID-19. Here the CDR3 DNA reads TGTGCCAGCAGTTTCCTAGGAGCCCAAGAGACCCAGTACTTC. Protein sequence: CASSFLGAQETQYF.